This T cell receptor (beta chain) is drawn from a study of T cell changes during pregnancy in multiple sclerosis (dated 2019 in TCRdb). A note on the overall study: The study examined how the T cell repertoire changed over the course of pregnancy in women with multiple sclerosis.

CDR1 and CDR2, per the germline V gene, are MNHNS and SASEGT. The cysteine opens and the phenylalanine closes a CDR3 of 14 amino acids. Only CDR3 DNA remains: 42 bases, in frame from the first base. The germline V end is reduced by 8 bases and the J end by 3 bases; junction bases left unmatched: 8. Receptor libraries were prepared by the immunoSEQ multiplex PCR assay. What TCRdb holds here is the immuneACCESS table cut down to in-frame rearrangements. Part of the clones is not present; checked against another copy, under half of the missing clones reflect an unresolved V gene, and the others are unexplained. In this sample the table shows roughly 15,000 clones, approximately 88% of which occur a single time. The ten largest make up about 18% of the sample. As to this clone: It lacks a known antigen. There are no base qualities to consult, and no much larger clone falls within one base.

The chain was built from TRBV6-1 and TRBJ2-7; 9 central nucleotides agree with TRBD1. The starting material was CD8+ T cells from peripheral blood mononuclear cells, obtained in the third trimester of pregnancy. The clonotype was recovered from a female donor in good health, enrolled as a control in a pregnancy study. The sequenced DNA: TGTGCCAGCGGCTCCGGGACAGGGATCTACGAGCAGTACTTC. It translates to CASGSGTGIYEQYF.